A single sample is the source of the 23 T cell receptor beta chains below, sequenced in a study of blood T cell repertoires in COVID-19. Generated by immunoSEQ multiplex PCR, the TCRdb table keeps only in-frame clones and is missing some. This sample has about 260,000 clones, with more than 85% found just once. Material: peripheral blood. These receptors all come from a person aged 18-35 years with COVID-19, enrolled during active disease.

Here the CDR3 reads CASSIDQGDEQFF. The CDR3 DNA is TGTGCCAGTAGTATAGATCAGGGCGATGAGCAGTTCTTC. This chain uses TRBV19 with TRBJ2-1, with a weak D call TRBD1 (5 bases). Per the germline V gene, CDR1 is LNHDA and CDR2 is SQIVND (reference sequence). The CDR3 spans 13 residues. Trimming pared 0 bases from V and 8 bases from J, leaving 8 bases between.

J is TRBJ1-4 and V is TRBV18; 7 nucleotides match TRBD1. The trim removed 6 bases at V and 5 bases at J, leaving 3 bases unmatched. The CDR3 totals 13 residues. Germline V CDR1 and CDR2: KGHSH, LQKENI. The CDR3 loop is CASSGTENEKLFF. The CDR3 bases are TGTGCCAGCTCCGGGACAGAGAATGAAAAACTGTTTTTT.

V usage is TRBV30 and J usage is TRBJ1-5; 8 bases agree with TRBD1. Looked up from germline, CDR1 is GTSNPN and CDR2 is SVGIG (reference sequence). The CDR3 runs to 14 residues. The J segment lost 11 bases and the V segment lost 0 bases, leaving 9 bases of the junction unmatched. The CDR3 region has the DNA TGTGCCTGGAGTGTCGGACAGGGTTCCGCTTCCCAGCATTTT. Protein sequence: CAWSVGQGSASQHF.

The rearrangement joins TRBV19 to TRBJ2-1, with D possibly matching TRBD1 (5 bases). The CDR3 spans 12 residues. V was trimmed by 5 bases and J by 7 bases, leaving 9 bases between them. Per the germline V gene, CDR1 is LNHDA and CDR2 is SQIVND (reference sequence). As DNA, the CDR3 is TGTGCCAGTAGTCCAGGGATAAATGAGCAGTTCTTC. Translation: CASSPGINEQFF.

This chain joins TRBV10-3 and TRBJ2-7; 7 positions match TRBD2. This CDR3 is 13 amino acids long. V dropped 5 bases and J dropped 5; count of bases not matched to a gene: 6. Germline assignment: CDR1 ENHRY and CDR2 SYGVKD. CDR3: CAISPLGGDEQYF. The CDR3 DNA is TGTGCCATCAGTCCCCTTGGGGGGGACGAGCAGTACTTC.

The chain couples TRBV2 to TRBJ2-5; no clear D gene. Germline lookup yields CDR1 SNHLY and CDR2 FYNNEI. The CDR3 contains 11 residues. The V gene lost 8 bases and the J gene lost 4 bases, with 8 bases spanning the gap. The CDR3 coding sequence is TGTGCCAGCTTATCCGGAGAGACCCAGTACTTC. It yields the protein CASLSGETQYF.

The chain recombines TRBV24-1 with TRBJ1-2; D is uncertain. The CDR3 contains 13 residues. V gave up 6 bases and J gave up 4 bases, with 11 bases separating them. In germline, CDR1 is KGHDR, CDR2 SFDVKD. The DNA for the CDR3 is TGTGCCACCAGTTGGGGAGGAGGCTATGGCTACACCTTC. Translating gives CATSWGGGYGYTF.

The chain is built from TRBV28 and TRBJ2-6; 9 bases are shared with TRBD1. Looked up from germline, CDR1 is MDHEN and CDR2 is SYDVKM. The CDR3 has 15 residues. The V segment lost 8 bases and the J segment 2 bases; nucleotides outside the gene matches: 4. CDR3 DNA sequence: TGTGCCAGCCGGGGACAGGGAACTGGGGCCAACGTCCTGACTTTC. This translates into CASRGQGTGANVLTF.

V and J are TRBV16 and TRBJ2-1; D might be TRBD2 (5 bases). Trimming pared 4 bases from V and 6 bases from J, leaving 22 bases between. Germline CDR1 and CDR2: KGHSY and FQNENV. The CDR3 length is 17 residues. The CDR3 is CASSPSPGRLKGNEQFF. The CDR3 coding sequence is TGTGCCAGCAGCCCTTCCCCCGGCCGACTAAAGGGCAATGAGCAGTTCTTC.

The chain combines TRBV19 with TRBJ1-5, with D perhaps TRBD1 (5 bases). The CDR3 sequence is 15 residues long. Trimming cost V 3 bases and J 8 bases, with 17 bases left between them. Germline lookup yields CDR1 LNHDA and CDR2 SQIVND (reference sequence). The chain's CDR3 is CASSMTASPGEPQHF. As DNA, the CDR3 is TGTGCCAGTAGTATGACAGCGTCCCCTGGGGAGCCCCAGCATTTT.

For this clone: Other DNA sequences within the sample encode an identical CDR3. CDR3 in amino acids: CASRQGDQPQHF. CDR3 nucleotides: TGTGCCAGCAGACAGGGGGATCAGCCCCAGCATTTT. The chain combines TRBV6-5 with TRBJ1-5; 8 bases fit TRBD1. CDR3 length equals 12 residues. The germline gives CDR1 MNHEY, CDR2 SVGAGI. Unmatched junction bases numbered 0, after V lost 6 bases and J lost 5 bases.

This chain connects TRBV27 to TRBJ2-7, with a weak D call TRBD2 (6 bases). There are 16 residues in the CDR3. Germline CDR1 MNHEY, CDR2 SMNVEV (reference sequence). V dropped 6 bases and J dropped 3 bases, with 21 bases sitting between them. The CDR3 loop is CASSLNRGNMNYEQYF. In nucleotides, the CDR3 is TGTGCCAGCAGCCTTAACCGGGGGAATATGAACTACGAGCAGTACTTC.

This clone was counted a single time. The chain couples TRBV27 to TRBJ2-3, with 7 bases fitting TRBD1. There are 15 residues in the CDR3. The germline CDR1 and CDR2 sequences are MNHEY and SMNVEV (reference sequence). Trimming took 4 bases from V and 3 from J; bases not matched to a gene: 7. CDR3 amino acids: CASSSGQVGTDTQYF. The CDR3 bases are TGTGCCAGCAGTTCTGGACAGGTTGGGACAGATACGCAGTATTTT.

V is TRBV28 and J is TRBJ2-5, with TRBD1 identical over 10 bases. The CDR3 has 13 amino acids. V lost 6 bases and J lost 3; bases outside the gene matches: 1. Per germline, CDR1 MDHEN and CDR2 SYDVKM. CDR3 loop: CASRGTGEETQYF. CDR3 nucleotides: TGTGCCAGCAGGGGGACAGGGGAAGAGACCCAGTACTTC.

The V call is TRBV5-1, the J call TRBJ1-2, with 7 bases lining up with TRBD1. Germline assignment: CDR1 SGHRS and CDR2 YFSETQ. The CDR3 is made up of 16 amino acids. The V gene end was trimmed by 1 base and the J gene end by 6 bases; junction bases not matched to a gene: 12. CDR3 in amino acids: CASSLILSTGEDGYTF. CDR3 nucleotide sequence: TGCGCCAGCAGCTTGATTTTGAGTACAGGGGAGGATGGCTACACCTTC.

The rearrangement uses TRBV11-2 and TRBJ2-7, with D unresolved. The germline V gene encodes CDR1 SGHAT and CDR2 FQNNGV. V was cut by 1 base and J by 2 bases, with 9 bases left in between. This CDR3 comprises 14 residues. CDR3 nucleotides: TGTGCCAGCAGCTTAGCCCCGGCGGCCTACGAGCAGTACTTC. It is translated as CASSLAPAAYEQYF.

The chain carries TRBV6-6 and TRBJ2-7; D is possibly TRBD1 (6 bases). The CDR3 runs 13 residues. The ends were cut back, 6 bases at V and 3 bases at J, with 12 bases in the middle. Germline V gene sequence: CDR1 MNHNY, CDR2 SVGAGI (reference sequence). This CDR3 reads CASSPGHYYEQYF. The CDR3 DNA sequence: TGTGCCAGCAGCCCGGGACACTACTACGAGCAGTACTTC.

CDR3 DNA: TGCGCCAGCAGCTTCGGAGTCGGGCTAGCGGTTTACAATGAGCAGTTCTTC. The encoded protein is CASSFGVGLAVYNEQFF. The J gene is TRBJ2-1, the V gene TRBV5-1; 7 nucleotides align to TRBD2. V shed 2 bases, J shed 4 bases, and the junction held 12 bases outside the gene matches. This CDR3 contains 17 residues. Per the germline V gene, CDR1 is SGHRS and CDR2 is YFSETQ.

The genes are TRBV2 and TRBJ1-5, with 7 positions matching TRBD1. The CDR3 runs 15 residues. CDR1 SNHLY and CDR2 FYNNEI come from the germline V gene. With V trimmed by 5 bases and J by 2 bases, 6 bases remained unmatched. The CDR3 region is CASSPGGQRNQPQHF. As DNA, the CDR3 is TGTGCCAGCAGTCCAGGGGGGCAGCGCAATCAGCCCCAGCATTTT.

The chain joins TRBV28 to TRBJ2-7; 7 bases line up with TRBD1. The CDR3 has 14 residues. The ends lost 5 bases at V and 3 bases at J; junction bases unmatched: 7. In germline, CDR1 is MDHEN, CDR2 SYDVKM. The CDR3 here is CASSVQGSYYEQYF. The CDR3 DNA is TGTGCCAGCAGTGTACAGGGGAGCTACTACGAGCAGTACTTC.

V gene TRBV7-3 combines with J gene TRBJ2-2; the D gene is possibly TRBD1 (6 bases). This CDR3 has 14 amino acids. Between the trimmed V and J ends, which lost 2 bases and 3 bases, there was a span of 7 bases. Germline V gene lookup returns CDR1 SGHTA and CDR2 FQGTGA. The CDR3 sequence: CASSLGGYTGELFF. In nucleotides, the CDR3 is TGTGCCAGCAGCTTAGGGGGCTACACCGGGGAGCTGTTTTTT.

The chain joins TRBV2 to TRBJ2-7, with D possibly matching TRBD2 (5 bases). There are 15 residues in the CDR3. Germline V CDR1 and CDR2: SNHLY, FYNNEI. Trimming removed 4 bases from V and 2 bases from J, with 15 bases in between. The DNA of the CDR3 is TGTGCCAGCAGTGTAACCCCCGGGAATACCTACGAGCAGTACTTC. It yields the protein CASSVTPGNTYEQYF.

The rearrangement links TRBV2 to TRBJ2-3, with 9 bases that match TRBD2. V lost 4 bases and J lost 1; bases outside the gene matches: 0. The CDR3 has 14 amino acids. Germline V gene lookup returns CDR1 SNHLY and CDR2 FYNNEI. CDR3 sequence reads: CASSGLAGTDTQYF. In DNA, the CDR3 is TGTGCCAGCAGTGGACTAGCGGGCACAGATACGCAGTATTTT.